These T cell receptor beta chains were read from a single sample in a study of blood T cell repertoires in COVID-19. Generated by immunoSEQ multiplex PCR, the TCRdb table keeps only in-frame clones and is missing some. In the table there are under 150,000 clones, 85% of which are singletons. Sample: PBMCs or T cells enriched from blood (not recorded which). These receptor sequences come from a woman aged 40 to 50 who had recovered from COVID-19. Each CDR3 is given with its conserved first and last residue. D genes are given only for firm matches. Rows may omit the clone size; those that give it use once, few, many or a size class.

d_call j_call v_call clone_size cdr3_aa cdr3_nt
TRBD1 TRBJ1-5 TRBV6-4 - CAHEDRGSNQPQHF TGTGCCCACGAGGACAGGGGTAGCAATCAGCCCCAGCATTTT
- TRBJ2-1 TRBV10-1 - CASSPDSRLDEQFF TGCGCCAGCAGTCCGGATTCCAGACTCGATGAGCAGTTCTTC
TRBD2 TRBJ2-1 TRBV19 - CASSPRTSGKNEQFF TGTGCCAGTAGTCCCCGAACTAGCGGGAAGAATGAGCAGTTCTTC
- TRBJ1-5 TRBV10-2 - CASSDRSDNQPQHF TGCGCCAGCAGTGACAGGTCCGATAATCAGCCCCAGCATTTT
TRBD1 TRBJ1-2 TRBV6-1 few CASSEGRGQGSGYTF TGTGCCAGCAGTGAAGGAAGGGGACAGGGGTCTGGCTACACCTTC
TRBD1 TRBJ2-5 TRBV5-4 - CASSPRTGDAETQYF TGTGCCAGCAGCCCCCGGACAGGGGATGCAGAGACCCAGTACTTC
TRBD1 TRBJ1-2 TRBV5-4 - CASSWTGGYGYTF TGTGCCAGCAGTTGGACAGGGGGATATGGCTACACCTTC
- TRBJ1-4 TRBV18 - CASSPGRGIRGEKLFF TGTGCCAGCTCACCAGGGAGAGGCATCCGCGGGGAAAAACTGTTTTTT
- TRBJ2-5 TRBV6-1 - CASSEARQSLQETQYF TGTGCCAGCAGTGAAGCGCGACAGAGCCTACAAGAGACCCAGTACTTC
- TRBJ2-7 TRBV6-5 - CASGGGRTLYEQYF TGTGCCTCTGGCGGAGGGAGAACTCTCTACGAGCAGTACTTC
TRBD1 TRBJ1-1 TRBV29-1 - CSVDKGGTGKGAFF TGCAGCGTTGATAAGGGCGGGACAGGGAAAGGGGCTTTCTTT
- TRBJ2-7 TRBV10-3 - CAISPLEVSSYEQYF TGTGCCATCAGTCCTCTCGAGGTGAGCTCCTACGAGCAGTACTTC
TRBD2 TRBJ2-1 TRBV10-1 - CASSPAGGLYNEQFF TGCGCCAGCAGCCCAGCGGGGGGATTATACAATGAGCAGTTCTTC
- TRBJ1-6 TRBV27 - CASSLSYNSPLHF TGTGCCAGCAGTCTCTCCTATAATTCACCCCTCCACTTT
- TRBJ1-1 TRBV5-1 - CASSPLDSNTEAFF TGCGCCAGCAGCCCGTTAGACAGTAACACTGAAGCTTTCTTT
TRBD2 TRBJ2-5 TRBV10-1 - CASRLAKIQETQYF TGCGCCAGCAGACTAGCGAAGATCCAAGAGACCCAGTACTTC
- TRBJ1-2 TRBV12-3/TRBV12-4 - CASARQEYGYTF TGTGCCAGCGCCAGACAGGAGTATGGCTACACCTTC
- TRBJ1-1 TRBV10-3 - CAINRAKGTEAFF TGTGCCATCAATCGGGCCAAGGGGACTGAAGCTTTCTTT
- TRBJ2-3 TRBV9 - CASSPGIHSSTDTQYF TGTGCCAGCAGCCCCGGTATCCACTCTAGCACAGATACGCAGTATTTT
TRBD1 TRBJ2-5 TRBV18 - CASSPVTGPPETQYF TGTGCCAGCTCACCCGTGACAGGGCCCCCAGAGACCCAGTACTTC
- TRBJ2-2 TRBV2 - CASSERRRGTGELFF TGTGCCAGCAGTGAAAGGAGGAGGGGCACCGGGGAGCTGTTTTTT
- TRBJ1-4 TRBV6-1 once CASSEVGQSEKLFF TGTGCCAGCAGTGAAGTTGGGCAAAGCGAAAAACTGTTTTTT
- TRBJ2-7 TRBV6-5 few CASRRTEQGNYEQYF TGTGCCAGCAGAAGGACAGAACAGGGCAACTACGAGCAGTACTTC
- TRBJ1-5 TRBV19 once CASSIGNGGQPQHF TGTGCCAGTAGTATCGGGAATGGTGGTCAGCCCCAGCATTTT
- TRBJ1-2 TRBV28 - CASSRGSNGYTF TGTGCCAGCAGTAGAGGGTCGAATGGCTACACCTTC
TRBD1 TRBJ2-5 TRBV12-5 - CASGLADGTEQETQYF TGTGCTAGTGGTTTGGCCGACGGGACAGAACAAGAGACCCAGTACTTC
- TRBJ2-7 TRBV3-1/TRBV3-2 - CASSQALGGIYEQYF TGTGCCAGCAGCCAAGCTTTGGGCGGGATCTACGAGCAGTACTTC
TRBD1 TRBJ1-1 TRBV7-6 - CASSLGFRGSTEAFF TGTGCCAGCAGCTTAGGTTTCAGGGGGAGCACTGAAGCTTTCTTT
TRBD1 TRBJ1-2 TRBV19 - CASSIRGRGNLGYGYTF TGTGCCAGTAGTATAAGGGGGCGAGGAAACCTCGGCTATGGCTACACCTTC
- TRBJ2-2 TRBV6-5 - CASKRANTGELFF TGTGCCAGCAAGCGGGCGAACACCGGGGAGCTGTTTTTT
TRBD1 TRBJ1-4 TRBV6-6 once CASSVRDSHNEKLFF TGTGCCAGCTCCGTCCGGGACAGTCATAATGAAAAACTGTTTTTT
- TRBJ1-2 TRBV5-1 - CASSTGANYGYTF TGCGCCAGCAGCACGGGGGCTAACTATGGCTACACCTTC
- TRBJ2-7 TRBV5-1 - CASSSSYEQYF TGCGCCAGCAGCTCCAGCTACGAGCAGTACTTC
- TRBJ1-5 TRBV6-5 - CASSYPRTENQPQHF TGTGCCAGCAGTTACCCCCGGACAGAGAATCAGCCCCAGCATTTT
TRBD2 TRBJ2-1 TRBV28 once CASSFFLGLARLDSYNEQFF TGTGCCAGCAGTTTTTTTTTAGGACTAGCGAGACTTGACTCCTACAATGAGCAGTTCTTC
TRBD1 TRBJ1-3 TRBV7-9 - CASSVAGGRGNTIYF TGTGCCAGCAGCGTAGCAGGGGGCCGTGGAAACACCATATATTTT
- TRBJ1-5 TRBV5-6 - CASSLAGGNQPQHF TGTGCCAGCAGCTTGGCAGGGGGCAATCAGCCCCAGCATTTT
- TRBJ1-1 TRBV19 - CASSSSGWSTEAFF TGTGCCAGTAGTAGCAGCGGATGGAGCACTGAAGCTTTCTTT
TRBD2 TRBJ2-7 TRBV20-1 - CSASNVPSGFTYEQYF TGCAGTGCTAGTAACGTTCCTAGCGGGTTTACCTACGAGCAGTACTTC
TRBD1 TRBJ1-6 TRBV7-9 - CASSLGRTGLNSPLHF TGTGCCAGCAGCTTGGGGCGGACAGGGTTAAATTCACCCCTCCACTTT
TRBD1 TRBJ1-1 TRBV10-3 once CATRDRDMNTEAFF TGTGCCACCCGGGACAGGGATATGAACACTGAAGCTTTCTTT
TRBD2 TRBJ2-5 TRBV30 - CAWSPTGGIWETQYF TGTGCCTGGAGTCCCACGGGGGGGATCTGGGAGACCCAGTACTTC
- TRBJ1-4 TRBV4-1 - CASSPLGGLANEKLFF TGCGCCAGCAGCCCACTCGGGGGTTTAGCTAATGAAAAACTGTTTTTT
TRBD1 TRBJ1-1 TRBV5-4 - CASSFSLGQGAAEAFF TGTGCCAGCAGCTTTTCCCTCGGACAGGGGGCGGCTGAAGCTTTCTTT
TRBD1 TRBJ1-2 TRBV19 - CASQKVTGDYGYTF TGTGCCAGCCAAAAAGTGACAGGGGACTATGGCTACACCTTC
- TRBJ2-6 TRBV5-6 - CASNQGNSGANVLTF TGTGCCAGCAATCAGGGGAACTCTGGGGCCAACGTCCTGACTTTC
- TRBJ1-5 TRBV30 once CAWSRGGRYQPQHF TGTGCCTGGAGTAGGGGGGGGAGATATCAGCCCCAGCATTTT
TRBD2 TRBJ2-7 TRBV13 - CASSSAGDEQYF TGTGCCAGCAGCTCTGCGGGAGACGAGCAGTACTTC
- TRBJ2-3 TRBV27 - CASASLLLPADTQYF TGTGCCAGTGCCTCCCTATTACTGCCGGCAGATACGCAGTATTTT
TRBD1 TRBJ1-2 TRBV4-2 - CASSQDGRGKYGYTF TGTGCCAGCAGCCAAGATGGCAGGGGGAAGTATGGCTACACCTTC
TRBD2 TRBJ2-1 TRBV9 - CASSGGTSGGAHEQFF TGTGCCAGCAGCGGAGGGACTAGCGGGGGGGCCCATGAGCAGTTCTTC
- TRBJ1-6 TRBV19 - CASSIETRRGNSPLHF TGTGCCAGTAGTATAGAGACGCGGCGGGGTAATTCACCCCTCCACTTT
TRBD1 TRBJ2-7 TRBV27 - CASSPVQGGYEQYF TGTGCCAGCAGCCCTGTACAGGGGGGCTACGAGCAGTACTTC
TRBD1 TRBJ1-1 TRBV19 - CASSETPGQTYMNTEAFF TGTGCCAGTAGTGAGACTCCGGGACAGACGTACATGAACACTGAAGCTTTCTTT
- TRBJ1-1 TRBV6-5 - CASSYSDRMNTEAFF TGTGCCAGCAGTTACTCCGACAGGATGAACACTGAAGCTTTCTTT